The 32 T cell receptor beta chains below were found in one sample sequenced in a study of blood T cell repertoires in COVID-19. Sequencing used immunoSEQ multiplex PCR; TCRdb keeps in-frame clones, though not all of them. The sample lists approximately 290,000 clones, roughly 80% occurring once. Sample: peripheral blood. All receptors derive from a person between 70 and 80 years old with COVID-19, enrolled during active disease.

The V gene is TRBV12-3 or TRBV12-4, the J gene TRBJ1-1, with TRBD1 identical over 7 bases. V was pared by 9 bases and J by 6 bases, with 7 bases of the junction left unmatched. The CDR3 extends over 12 amino acids. The CDR3 sequence is CASQGVGAEAFF. CDR3 sequence (DNA): TGTGCCAGTCAGGGGGTAGGGGCTGAAGCTTTCTTT.

The chain carries TRBV3-1 (or the pseudogene TRBV3-2) and TRBJ2-2; no firm D call. CDR1 and CDR2 (germline): LGHDT, YNNKEL (reference sequence). The CDR3 contains 12 residues. The V end lost 4 bases, the J end lost 4 bases, and 4 bases lay between the germline ends. Written as DNA, the CDR3 is TGTGCCAGCAGCCTAGCCACCGGGGAGCTGTTTTTT. This codes for CASSLATGELFF.

This rearrangement joins TRBV28 to TRBJ2-4; D may be TRBD1 (5 bases). The CDR3 consists of 14 residues. CDR1 is MDHEN and CDR2 is SYDVKM in the germline V gene. Trimming pared 8 bases from V and 0 bases from J, leaving 11 bases between. In DNA, the CDR3 is TGTGCCAGCGGCAGGGCGATAGCCAAAAACATTCAGTACTTC. Its protein product is CASGRAIAKNIQYF.

This clone has a handful of counts. V usage is TRBV7-9 and J usage is TRBJ2-7; TRBD1 matches 11 bases. Trimming removed 4 bases from V and 6 bases from J; junction bases left unmatched: 2. Germline V gives CDR1 SEHNR, CDR2 FQNEAQ (reference sequence). The length of the CDR3 is 13 residues. CDR3 coding DNA: TGTGCCAGCAGCTGGACAGGGGGCGCCGAGCAGTACTTC. It specifies CASSWTGGAEQYF.

The V call is TRBV11-2, the J call TRBJ2-2; D is unclear. The germline V gene encodes CDR1 SGHAT and CDR2 FQNNGV. Trimming removed 2 bases at V and 4 bases at J, with 8 bases between. The CDR3 sequence is 14 residues long. The DNA for the CDR3 is TGTGCCAGCAGCTTATTGACTTCCACCGGGGAGCTGTTTTTT. Protein product: CASSLLTSTGELFF.

The chain carries TRBV2 and TRBJ2-1, with 10 nucleotides matching TRBD2. Germline lookup yields CDR1 SNHLY and CDR2 FYNNEI. This CDR3 contains 19 residues. The ends lost 7 bases at V and 5 bases at J; junction bases unmatched: 20. The CDR3 spells CASKALPAASGRVNNEQFF. As DNA, the CDR3 is TGTGCCAGCAAGGCCCTTCCTGCGGCTAGCGGGAGAGTGAACAATGAGCAGTTCTTC.

The chain recombines TRBV12-5 with TRBJ2-3; D is ambiguous. The germline gives CDR1 LGHNT, CDR2 FRNRAP. The CDR3 consists of 13 residues. Trimming stripped 1 base from V and 1 base from J, with 3 bases between. The CDR3 nucleotides read TGTGCTAGTGGTTTGGGAGGCACAGATACGCAGTATTTT. Translating gives CASGLGGTDTQYF.

The chain recombines TRBV28 with TRBJ2-2, with a possible D match to TRBD2 (5 bases). The CDR3 runs to 13 residues. V was cut by 8 bases and J by 7 bases, with 14 bases left in between. Looked up from germline, CDR1 is MDHEN and CDR2 is SYDVKM. The CDR3 DNA sequence: TGTGCCAGCCAAAAACTAGGGATCGGGGAGCTGTTTTTT. It translates to CASQKLGIGELFF.

The chain carries TRBV5-6 and TRBJ1-5; 7 bases are shared with TRBD1. Trimming cost V 2 bases and J 11 bases; bases outside gene matches: 13. The CDR3 runs to 15 residues. Germline-derived CDR1 and CDR2 are SGHDT and YYEEEE. The CDR3 region is CASSFSAGGKVSQHF. CDR3 bases: TGTGCCAGCAGCTTTAGTGCAGGGGGAAAAGTCTCCCAGCATTTT.

The chain recombines TRBV5-1 with TRBJ1-6, with a possible D match to TRBD1 (6 bases). CDR1 is SGHRS and CDR2 is YFSETQ in the germline V gene. This CDR3 is built from 16 residues. With 1 base removed from V and 7 bases from J, the gap between germline ends came to 15 bases. The CDR3 nucleotides read TGCGCCAGCAGCTTGCAACAGGGCAGAGGAAATTCACCCCTCCACTTT. Translation gives CASSLQQGRGNSPLHF.

The chain employs TRBV28 and TRBJ2-7, with D perhaps matching TRBD2 (5 bases). This CDR3 region has 15 residues. CDR1 and CDR2 (germline): MDHEN, SYDVKM. V lost 6 bases to trimming and J lost 5 bases, with 20 bases between them. CDR3 in amino acids: CASRSPAAVLDEQYF. CDR3 DNA: TGTGCCAGCAGATCCCCAGCGGCGGTATTAGACGAGCAGTACTTC.

V and J are TRBV6-5 and TRBJ1-1; D might be TRBD1 (5 bases). Between the trimmed V and J ends, which lost 0 bases and 0 bases, there was a span of 8 bases. Germline CDR1 reads MNHEY; CDR2 reads SVGAGI. The CDR3 is 15 residues long. CDR3 protein: CASSYSTRVNTEAFF. CDR3 nucleotide sequence: TGTGCCAGCAGTTACTCGACCAGGGTGAACACTGAAGCTTTCTTT.

This clone was counted only a few times. The CDR3 protein is CASSFGLSGAQETQYF. In DNA form, the CDR3 reads TGTGCCAGCAGCTTCGGGTTGAGCGGGGCTCAAGAGACCCAGTACTTC. The rearrangement links TRBV7-9 to TRBJ2-5; 7 positions match TRBD2. CDR1 and CDR2 from the germline V gene are SEHNR and FQNEAQ (reference sequence). After removal of 3 bases from V and 2 bases from J, the junction contained 9 bases not matched to a gene. This CDR3 comprises 16 residues.

V is TRBV29-1 and J is TRBJ1-2; no clear D. V dropped 7 bases and J dropped 8 bases, with 14 bases sitting between them. Germline-derived CDR1 and CDR2 are SQVTM and ANQGSEA. There are 11 residues in the CDR3. The CDR3 region is CSEYRLEGYTF. The CDR3 coding sequence is TGCAGCGAGTATAGACTTGAGGGCTACACCTTC. The full variable domain, rest sourced from reference TRBV29-1 and TRBJ1-2, is SAVISQKPSRDICQRGTSLTIQCQVDSQVTMMFWYRQQPGQSLTLIATANQGSEATYESGFVIDKFPISRPNLTFSTLTVSNMSPEDSSIYLCSEYRLEGYTFGSGTRLTVV.

The rearrangement uses TRBV19 and TRBJ2-3, with 10 bases aligning to TRBD2. The CDR3 spans 17 residues. Germline assignment: CDR1 LNHDA and CDR2 SQIVND (reference sequence). Losses at the gene ends were 7 bases for V and 3 bases for J; bases not matched to a gene: 13. The CDR3 protein is CASKDKASGRGTDTQYF. The CDR3 region has the DNA TGTGCCAGTAAGGATAAGGCTAGCGGGAGAGGGACAGATACGCAGTATTTT.

This chain joins TRBV6-1 and TRBJ2-1; TRBD2 aligns across 13 bases. The junction had 6 bases not matched to a gene; V was cut back by 1 base and J by 0 bases. The CDR3 contains 19 residues. The germline gives CDR1 MNHNS, CDR2 SASEGT. The CDR3 nucleotides are TGTGCCAGCAGTGAAGGGACTAGCGGGGGCCGCAGCTCCTACAATGAGCAGTTCTTC. Protein sequence: CASSEGTSGGRSSYNEQFF.

Comments on this clone: Different DNA sequences within this sample yield the same CDR3. The chain has TRBV10-3 and TRBJ2-5, with TRBD2 matching over 7 bases. This CDR3 has 13 amino acids. The trim removed 6 bases at V and 1 base at J, leaving 2 bases unmatched. Germline CDR1 ENHRY, CDR2 SYGVKD. The CDR3 protein is CAIRTSPQETQYF. CDR3 coding DNA: TGTGCCATCAGGACTAGCCCCCAAGAGACCCAGTACTTC.

This chain joins TRBV7-2 and TRBJ2-5; 11 bases fit TRBD1. Germline V gene sequence: CDR1 SGHTA, CDR2 FQGNSA. The V and J ends lost 5 bases and 5 bases, in that order; junction bases with no gene match: 10. The CDR3 has 16 residues. In DNA form, the CDR3 reads TGTGCCAGCAGCCTGCGGACAGGGGGCCTGGTGGAGACCCAGTACTTC. Its protein is CASSLRTGGLVETQYF.

V is TRBV7-2 and J is TRBJ2-7; 13 bases align to TRBD2. The V gene's germline CDR1 is SGHTA and CDR2 FQGNSA. With 4 bases clipped from V and 1 base from J, the junction kept 4 bases outside the gene matches. CDR3 length: 16 residues. The DNA of the CDR3 is TGTGCCAGCAGCTCCCCGACTAGCGGGAGGTCCTACGAGCAGTACTTC. It yields the protein CASSSPTSGRSYEQYF.

This chain links TRBV6-5 with TRBJ1-1, with 7 bases lining up with TRBD1. Germline V gene sequence: CDR1 MNHEY, CDR2 SVGAGI. J was trimmed by 1 base and V by 2 bases; bases with no gene match: 1. The CDR3 runs 14 residues. CDR3 nucleotides: TGTGCCAGCAGTTACCGGGACAGGAACACTGAAGCTTTCTTT. As protein: CASSYRDRNTEAFF.

This chain uses TRBV15 with TRBJ1-3; the match to TRBD1 covers 12 bases. Germline CDR1 is LNHNV and CDR2 is YYDKDF (reference sequence). The length of the CDR3 is 16 residues. V shed 5 bases and J 1 base; nucleotides not matched to a gene: 3. CDR3 nucleotides: TGTGCCACCAGCTGGGGACAGGGGGCTTCTGGAAACACCATATATTTT. Its translation: CATSWGQGASGNTIYF.

V is TRBV23-1 and J is TRBJ2-2; TRBD1 matches at 11 bases. TRBV23-1 is marked as an open reading frame, function uncertain. J gave up 0 bases and V 6 bases, and 6 bases lay outside the gene matches. The CDR3 loop spans 17 amino acids. CDR3 in DNA: TGCGCCAGCAGAGAGGGACAGGGGGTCACGAACACCGGGGAGCTGTTTTTT. This encodes CASREGQGVTNTGELFF.

The genes are TRBV18 and TRBJ2-5, with D hard to call. Trimming took 2 bases from V and 5 from J, leaving 12 bases between them. CDR1 KGHSH and CDR2 LQKENI come from the germline V gene. This CDR3 contains 14 residues. The CDR3 sequence is CASSPGSGGETQYF. CDR3 bases: TGTGCCAGCTCACCAGGATCGGGTGGGGAGACCCAGTACTTC.

V gene TRBV7-2 combines with J gene TRBJ1-4, with D possibly TRBD1 on 6 matching bases. The CDR3 has 15 amino acids. Germline values: CDR1 SGHTA, CDR2 FQGNSA. V lost 5 bases and J 7 bases, leaving 17 bases between the germline ends. In DNA, the CDR3 is TGTGCCAGCAGCGGCCAAACAGGGTCGAGTGAAAAACTGTTTTTT. It encodes CASSGQTGSSEKLFF. The entire variable domain, with the rest obtained from reference TRBV7-2 and TRBJ1-4, is as follows: GAGVSQSPSNKVTEKGKDVELRCDPISGHTALYWYRQSLGQGLEFLIYFQGNSAPDKSGLPSDRFSAERTGGSVSTLTIQRTQQEDSAVYLCASSGQTGSSEKLFFGSGTQLSVL.

This clone was observed a handful of times. The chain is built from TRBV5-6 and TRBJ1-5; 11 bases map to TRBD1. Losses at the gene ends were 2 bases for V and 0 bases for J; bases not matched to a gene: 10. There are 19 residues in the CDR3. The V gene's germline CDR1 is SGHDT and CDR2 YYEEEE. The chain's CDR3 is CASSLTGTGGIISNQPQHF. CDR3 in DNA: TGTGCCAGCAGCTTAACCGGGACAGGGGGAATAATTAGCAATCAGCCCCAGCATTTT.

The chain couples TRBV7-3 to TRBJ1-1; D remains unclear. The germline CDR1 and CDR2 sequences are SGHTA and FQGTGA. Trimming left V 3 bases short and J 7 bases short, with 12 bases between. The CDR3 contains 13 residues. The CDR3 DNA sequence: TGTGCCAGCAGCTTGATTGCAGGAAATGAAGCTTTCTTT. Its protein is CASSLIAGNEAFF.

The J gene is TRBJ2-4, the V gene TRBV3-1 (or the pseudogene TRBV3-2), with 10 bases aligning to TRBD2. This CDR3 spans 16 amino acids. CDR1 and CDR2 (germline): LGHDT, YNNKEL (reference sequence). Trimming removed 4 bases from V and 1 base from J; junction bases left unmatched: 4. CDR3 coding DNA: TGTGCCAGCAGCCCCGGACTAGCGGATGCCAAAAACATTCAGTACTTC. Protein: CASSPGLADAKNIQYF.

The chain recombines TRBV30 with TRBJ1-6; 7 bases line up with TRBD1. Germline CDR1 and CDR2: GTSNPN and SVGIG (reference sequence). V was clipped by 0 bases and J by 18 bases; unmatched bases: 5. The CDR3 totals 11 residues. The CDR3 loop reads CAWSVGTEDHF. The CDR3 DNA reads as TGTGCCTGGAGTGTAGGGACAGAGGACCACTTT.

This clone was observed once. CDR3 coding DNA: TGTGCCAGCAGCGCCAGCGGGAGACCCGACAATGAGCAGTTCTTC. Its translation: CASSASGRPDNEQFF. The chain recombines TRBV7-7 with TRBJ2-1; the match to TRBD2 covers 8 bases. Germline V gene sequence: CDR1 SSHAT, CDR2 FNYEAQ (reference sequence). V dropped 5 bases and J dropped 5; count of bases not matched to a gene: 8. CDR3 length equals 15 residues.

This clone has more than one count but fewer than ten. The V and J genes are TRBV30 and TRBJ1-2; 9 bases agree with TRBD1. With V trimmed by 2 bases and J by 8 bases, 9 bases remained unmatched. The CDR3 loop spans 14 amino acids. Germline V gene lookup returns CDR1 GTSNPN and CDR2 SVGIG (reference sequence). The CDR3 region is CAWSTYRDRDGYTF. The CDR3 region has the DNA TGTGCCTGGAGTACCTACCGGGACAGGGACGGCTACACCTTC.

The chain uses TRBV6-5 and TRBJ1-1; no definite D call. Germline CDR1 MNHEY, CDR2 SVGAGI. The V gene lost 7 bases and the J gene lost 2 bases, with 17 bases spanning the gap. The CDR3 consists of 15 residues. This CDR3 is CASNPDWATNTEAFF. In DNA, the CDR3 is TGTGCCAGCAACCCGGACTGGGCCACCAACACTGAAGCTTTCTTT.

The chain recombines TRBV5-8 with TRBJ1-2, with 8 bases fitting TRBD1. V lost 4 bases and J lost 8; bases outside the gene matches: 10. Germline CDR1 reads SGHTS; CDR2 reads YDEGEE. The CDR3 has 14 amino acids. The CDR3 protein is CASSPYPTGDGYTF. DNA of the CDR3: TGTGCCAGCAGCCCTTACCCGACAGGGGACGGCTACACCTTC.